Given below is one TCR beta chain in context. As yet, its antigen is unknown. Germline V gives CDR1 KGHSH, CDR2 LQKENI. This CDR3 contains 13 residues. Trimming stripped 2 bases from V and 7 bases from J, with 12 bases between. The data are from a study of immune evolution from preneoplasia to lung adenocarcinoma. Regarding the study as a whole: Later-stage lesions seemingly showed higher T cell density and diversity than normal lung.

Assay used: immunoSEQ multiplex PCR; TCRdb lists only in-frame clones, some missing. The sample lists approximately 15,000 clones; 65% to 90% were seen once. J is TRBJ2-7 and V is TRBV18; D remains unclear. Sequencing was done on a sample of FFPE lung adenocarcinoma in situ tissue. The sequence was collected from a donor aged 70 or over with lung adenocarcinoma. Written as DNA, the CDR3 is TGTGCCAGCTCACCAGGCAGTTCCGGGGAGCAGTACTTC. This sequence encodes CASSPGSSGEQYF.